The T cell receptor beta chain under discussion was sequenced for a study of blood T cell repertoires in COVID-19. Turning to the study itself: COVID-19 samples collected from the United States, Italy and Spain covered acute and convalescent phases.

This CDR3 is built from 11 residues. The germline V gene has CDR1 MNHNY and CDR2 SVGAGI (reference sequence). With 7 bases removed from V and 6 bases from J, the gap between germline ends came to 8 bases. Sequenced by immunoSEQ multiplex PCR; TCRdb stores in-frame clones only, minus some. This sample yields about 170,000 clones, of which around four fifths are seen a single time; 2.8% belongs to the top ten. The source is an older man with acute or convalescent COVID-19. The specimen was peripheral blood. V is TRBV6-6 and J is TRBJ2-3; D not certain. DNA of the CDR3: TGTGCCAGCAAACATCAGGATACGCAGTATTTT. Amino acid sequence: CASKHQDTQYF.